These 19 T cell receptor beta chains were all obtained from the same sample, sequenced in a study of cytomegalovirus exposure and HLA in healthy donors. PCR was performed using 60 Vbeta and 13 Jbeta primers. TCRdb keeps only in-frame clones here, not all; method: immunoSEQ multiplex PCR. The sample has around 150,000 clones; roughly 85% are singletons. Input material: PBMCs. The receptor source for this set is a middle-aged man in good health and CMV-seropositive.

This clone was seen a single time. V usage is TRBV10-3 and J usage is TRBJ2-2, with 7 bases identical to TRBD1. The germline V gene encodes CDR1 ENHRY and CDR2 SYGVKD. The J segment lost 6 bases and the V segment lost 5 bases, leaving 6 bases of the junction unmatched. This CDR3 is 14 amino acids long. CDR3 residues: CAISYRGPAGELFF. Here the CDR3 DNA reads TGTGCCATCAGTTACAGGGGTCCGGCCGGGGAGCTGTTTTTT.

The genes are TRBV2 and TRBJ2-1, with 11 nucleotides matching TRBD2. Trimming removed 6 bases from V and 6 bases from J; junction bases left unmatched: 7. CDR3 length: 15 residues. CDR1 is SNHLY and CDR2 is FYNNEI in the germline V gene. The CDR3 nucleotides are TGTGCCAGCAGCGTAGCGGGGGGGCCATCCAATGAGCAGTTCTTC. It translates to CASSVAGGPSNEQFF. Complete variable domain (other parts from reference TRBV2 and TRBJ2-1): EPEVTQTPSHQVTQMGQEVILRCVPISNHLYFYWYRQILGQKVEFLVSFYNNEISEKSEIFDDQFSVERPDGSNFTLKIRSTKLEDSAMYFCASSVAGGPSNEQFFGPGTRLTVL.

This clone was seen only a few times. This rearrangement joins TRBV5-6 to TRBJ2-7; D is possibly TRBD2 (5 bases). This CDR3 is built from 11 residues. The germline V and J ends were trimmed by 4 bases and 7 bases, with 9 bases remaining between them. Germline CDR1 SGHDT, CDR2 YYEEEE. CDR3 loop: CASSVRAEQYV. As DNA, the CDR3 is TGTGCCAGCAGCGTGAGGGCTGAGCAGTACGTC.

V usage is TRBV7-2 and J usage is TRBJ1-5; 9 nucleotides agree with TRBD1. The CDR3 covers 16 residues. Germline values: CDR1 SGHTA, CDR2 FQGNSA. With 2 bases clipped from V and 6 bases from J, the junction kept 8 bases outside the gene matches. The CDR3 bases are TGTGCCAGCAGCTTACAAACAGGGGGCGCCGGTCAGCCCCAGCATTTT. It encodes CASSLQTGGAGQPQHF.

The V call is TRBV2, the J call TRBJ1-5; the D gene is possibly TRBD1 (5 bases). This CDR3 has 14 residues. The germline CDR1 and CDR2 sequences are SNHLY and FYNNEI. V was trimmed by 6 bases and J by 6 bases, leaving 15 bases between them. The CDR3, as DNA: TGTGCCAGCAGGGACGTCGGGGGGAGTCAGCCCCAGCATTTT. Encoded protein: CASRDVGGSQPQHF.

This clone was counted only a few times. Here the CDR3 DNA reads TGTGCCAGCAGTCCAACAGGGAATAGCAATCAGCCCCAGCATTTT. Encoded protein: CASSPTGNSNQPQHF. This sequence joins TRBV6-6 and TRBJ1-5, with D tentatively TRBD1 (6 bases). Trimming took off 5 bases at V and 0 bases at J, with 11 bases between the two ends. CDR1 and CDR2 from the germline V gene are MNHNY and SVGAGI (reference sequence). The length of the CDR3 is 15 residues.

The J gene is TRBJ1-2, the V gene TRBV5-6; tentative D call: TRBD1 (6 bases). V was trimmed by 3 bases and J by 8 bases, leaving 20 bases between them. The CDR3 covers 15 residues. Germline V CDR1 and CDR2: SGHDT, YYEEEE. The CDR3 loop is CASSSTGPIRPGYTF. Written as DNA, the CDR3 is TGTGCCAGCAGCTCCACAGGGCCCATCCGACCGGGCTACACCTTC.

This sequence joins TRBV7-2 and TRBJ2-2; TRBD2 matches at 8 bases. The CDR3 consists of 16 residues. Germline V lookup: CDR1 SGHTA, CDR2 FQGNSA. J was trimmed by 0 bases and V by 3 bases; bases with no gene match: 3. CDR3 sequence reads: CASSFTSGANTGELFF. CDR3 bases: TGTGCCAGCAGCTTCACTAGCGGAGCGAACACCGGGGAGCTGTTTTTT.

The chain has TRBV5-4 and TRBJ2-7; 7 nucleotides agree with TRBD1. CDR1 and CDR2 (germline): SGHNT, YYREEE (reference sequence). This CDR3 has 14 residues. The junction had 9 bases not matched to a gene; V was cut back by 6 bases and J by 3 bases. For the CDR3, the DNA is TGTGCCAGCACCCGACGGGGACAGAGCTACGAGCAGTACTTC. It yields the protein CASTRRGQSYEQYF.

J is TRBJ1-2 and V is TRBV6-1; TRBD1 agrees at 10 bases. V dropped 5 bases and J dropped 2; count of bases not matched to a gene: 5. The CDR3 is made up of 15 amino acids. Germline values: CDR1 MNHNS, CDR2 SASEGT. CDR3 in amino acids: CASSSGQGGNYGYTF. The DNA of the CDR3 is TGTGCCAGCAGTTCTGGACAGGGGGGAAACTATGGCTACACCTTC.

The chain employs TRBV5-1 and TRBJ1-4; possible D gene TRBD1, 6 bases. Per the germline V gene, CDR1 is SGHRS and CDR2 is YFSETQ. The CDR3 covers 17 residues. Trimming removed 0 bases from V and 3 bases from J, with 15 bases in between. The CDR3: CASSLEQGGGANEKLFF. The CDR3 nucleotides read TGCGCCAGCAGCTTGGAACAGGGTGGAGGAGCTAATGAAAAACTGTTTTTT.

The genes are TRBV27 and TRBJ2-7, with D tentatively TRBD2 (6 bases). CDR1 MNHEY and CDR2 SMNVEV come from the germline V gene (reference sequence). This CDR3 is 15 amino acids long. V lost 5 bases to trimming and J lost 0 bases, with 14 bases between them. CDR3 amino acids: CASSLGLSSSYEQYF. The CDR3 DNA reads as TGTGCCAGCAGTCTGGGACTTTCGAGCTCCTACGAGCAGTACTTC.

J is TRBJ2-7 and V is TRBV28, with TRBD2 identical over 7 bases. V trimming: 7 bases; J trimming: 4 bases; junction bases outside the gene matches: 4. Germline values: CDR1 MDHEN, CDR2 SYDVKM. This CDR3 comprises 12 residues. CDR3 in DNA: TGTGCCAGCACTAGCGGAGAATACGAGCAGTACTTC. Protein: CASTSGEYEQYF.

Details on this clone: Germline and junction disagree at one end, which may indicate a read error. This chain uses TRBV7-9 with TRBJ2-5; 7 bases align to TRBD2. The CDR3 covers 16 residues. Germline V lookup: CDR1 SEHNR, CDR2 FQNEAQ (reference sequence). The CDR3 is CSSSSRSVGGEETQYF. CDR3 in DNA: TGTTCCAGCAGCTCTAGGTCGGTTGGGGGGGAAGAGACCCAGTACTTC.

The V call is TRBV7-9, the J call TRBJ2-7; weak D call: TRBD1 (6 bases). CDR3 length: 15 amino acids. V was cut by 4 bases and J by 0 bases, with 13 bases left in between. The germline V gene has CDR1 SEHNR and CDR2 FQNEAQ (reference sequence). This chain's CDR3 is CASSSPGTISYEQYF. The CDR3 coding sequence is TGTGCCAGCAGCTCCCCCGGGACAATCTCCTACGAGCAGTACTTC.

The chain employs TRBV6-1 and TRBJ1-4; 9 bases line up with TRBD1. This CDR3 has 15 residues. CDR1 is MNHNS, CDR2 SASEGT, per germline. CDR3 DNA: TGTTCAACACTACCCGCGGGACAGGGTTATGAAAAACTGTTTTTT. Translating it yields CSTLPAGQGYEKLFF.

The genes are TRBV6-5 and TRBJ2-7; 10 bases match TRBD1. CDR1 and CDR2 (germline): MNHEY, SVGAGI. Trimming cost V 6 bases and J 5 bases; bases outside gene matches: 10. This CDR3 has 15 residues. CDR3 amino acids: CASRKTGGANDEQYV. In nucleotides, the CDR3 is TGTGCCAGCAGGAAGACAGGGGGCGCGAACGACGAGCAGTACGTC.

This chain joins TRBV7-2 and TRBJ1-2, with TRBD1 identical over 11 bases. The V segment lost 5 bases and the J segment 6 bases; nucleotides outside the gene matches: 5. Germline V lookup: CDR1 SGHTA, CDR2 FQGNSA. CDR3 size: 14 residues. The CDR3 region is CASSPGDRGDGYTF. CDR3 coding DNA: TGTGCCAGCAGCCCGGGGGACAGGGGGGATGGCTACACCTTC.

This chain uses TRBV28 with TRBJ2-7, with 10 bases aligning to TRBD1. There are 14 residues in the CDR3. Unmatched junction bases numbered 3, after V lost 2 bases and J lost 5 bases. Germline V gene lookup returns CDR1 MDHEN and CDR2 SYDVKM. CDR3 sequence reads: CASSLVGTGDEQYV. In DNA form, the CDR3 reads TGTGCCAGCAGTTTAGTCGGGACAGGGGACGAGCAGTACGTC.